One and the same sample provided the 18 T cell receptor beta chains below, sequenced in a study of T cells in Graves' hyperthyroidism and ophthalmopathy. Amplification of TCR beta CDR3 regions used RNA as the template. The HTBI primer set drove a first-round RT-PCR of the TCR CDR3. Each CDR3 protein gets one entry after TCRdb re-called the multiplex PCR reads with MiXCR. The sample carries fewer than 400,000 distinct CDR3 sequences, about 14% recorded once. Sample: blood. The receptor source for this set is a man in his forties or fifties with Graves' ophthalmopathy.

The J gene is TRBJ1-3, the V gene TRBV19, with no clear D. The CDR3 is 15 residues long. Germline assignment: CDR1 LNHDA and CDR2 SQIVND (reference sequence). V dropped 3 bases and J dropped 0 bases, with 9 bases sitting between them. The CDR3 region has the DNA TGTGCCAGTAGTATCCGGGCGGGCTCTGGAAACACCATATATTTT. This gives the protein CASSIRAGSGNTIYF.

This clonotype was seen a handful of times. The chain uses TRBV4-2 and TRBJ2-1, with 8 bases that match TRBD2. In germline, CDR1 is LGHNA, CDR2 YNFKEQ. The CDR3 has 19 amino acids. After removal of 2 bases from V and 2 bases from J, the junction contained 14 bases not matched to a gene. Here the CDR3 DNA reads TGTGCCAGCAGCCAACACAGGACCGAGACTAGCGCAACCTACAATGAGCAGTTCTTC. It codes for CASSQHRTETSATYNEQFF.

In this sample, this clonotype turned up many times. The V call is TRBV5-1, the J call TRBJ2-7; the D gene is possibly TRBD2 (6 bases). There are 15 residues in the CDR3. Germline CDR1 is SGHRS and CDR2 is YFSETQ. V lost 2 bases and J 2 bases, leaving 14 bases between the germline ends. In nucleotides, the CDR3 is TGCGCCAGCAGCTTCGTTTCTAGCGATGCCTACGAGCAGTACTTC. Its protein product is CASSFVSSDAYEQYF.

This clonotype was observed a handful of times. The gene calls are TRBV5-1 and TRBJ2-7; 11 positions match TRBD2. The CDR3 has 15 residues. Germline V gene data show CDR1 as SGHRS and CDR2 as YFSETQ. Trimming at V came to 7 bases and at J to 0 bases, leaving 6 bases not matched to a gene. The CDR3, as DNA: TGCGCCAGCGGTCCGGGACTAGCGGACTCCTACGAGCAGTACTTC. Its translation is CASGPGLADSYEQYF.

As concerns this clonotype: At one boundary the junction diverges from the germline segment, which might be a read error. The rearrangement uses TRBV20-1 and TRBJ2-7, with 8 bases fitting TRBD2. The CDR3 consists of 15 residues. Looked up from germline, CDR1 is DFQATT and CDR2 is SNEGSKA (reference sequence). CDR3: CSARGLGRGSYEQCF. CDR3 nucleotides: TGCAGTGCTAGGGGACTAGGGCGGGGCTCCTACGAGCAGTGCTTC.

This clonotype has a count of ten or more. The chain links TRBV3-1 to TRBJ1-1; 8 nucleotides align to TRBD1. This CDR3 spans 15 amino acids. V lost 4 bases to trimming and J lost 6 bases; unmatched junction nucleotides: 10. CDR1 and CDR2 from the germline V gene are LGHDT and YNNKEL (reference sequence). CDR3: CASSPKGQVVPEAFF. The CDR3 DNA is TGTGCCAGCAGCCCTAAGGGACAGGTCGTCCCTGAAGCTTTCTTT.

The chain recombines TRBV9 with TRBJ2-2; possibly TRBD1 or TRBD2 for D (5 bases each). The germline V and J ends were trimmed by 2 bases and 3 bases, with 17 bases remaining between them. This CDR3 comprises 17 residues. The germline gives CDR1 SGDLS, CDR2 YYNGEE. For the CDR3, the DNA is TGTGCCAGCAGCGTCTCCATCCGGGACCCTTACACCGGGGAGCTGTTTTTT. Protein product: CASSVSIRDPYTGELFF.

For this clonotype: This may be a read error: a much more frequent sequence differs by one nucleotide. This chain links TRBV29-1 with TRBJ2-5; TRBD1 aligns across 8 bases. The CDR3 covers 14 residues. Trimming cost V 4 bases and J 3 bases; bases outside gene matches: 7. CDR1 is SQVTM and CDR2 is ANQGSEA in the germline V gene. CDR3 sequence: CSVGTRTGKETQYF. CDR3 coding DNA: TGCAGCGTTGGAACCCGGACAGGGAAAGAGACCCAGTACTTC.

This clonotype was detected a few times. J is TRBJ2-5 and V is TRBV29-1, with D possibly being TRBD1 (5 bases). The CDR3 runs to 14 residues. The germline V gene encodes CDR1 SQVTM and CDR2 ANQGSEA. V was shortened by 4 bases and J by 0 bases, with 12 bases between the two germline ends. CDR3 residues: CSVVAGSYQETQYF. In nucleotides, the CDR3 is TGCAGCGTTGTGGCAGGGTCGTACCAAGAGACCCAGTACTTC.

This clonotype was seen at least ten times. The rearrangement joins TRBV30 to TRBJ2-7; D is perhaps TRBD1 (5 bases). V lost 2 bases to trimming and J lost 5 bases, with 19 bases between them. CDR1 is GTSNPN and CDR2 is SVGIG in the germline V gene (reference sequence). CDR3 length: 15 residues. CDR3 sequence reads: CAWSRTRTRSHEQYF. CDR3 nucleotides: TGTGCCTGGAGTCGCACCCGGACAAGGTCCCACGAGCAGTACTTC.

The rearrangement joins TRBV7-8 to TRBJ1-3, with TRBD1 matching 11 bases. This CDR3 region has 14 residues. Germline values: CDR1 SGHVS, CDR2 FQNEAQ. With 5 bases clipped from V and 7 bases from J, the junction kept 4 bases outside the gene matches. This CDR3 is CASSKGTGGNTIYF. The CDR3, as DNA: TGTGCCAGCAGCAAAGGGACAGGGGGGAACACCATATATTTT.

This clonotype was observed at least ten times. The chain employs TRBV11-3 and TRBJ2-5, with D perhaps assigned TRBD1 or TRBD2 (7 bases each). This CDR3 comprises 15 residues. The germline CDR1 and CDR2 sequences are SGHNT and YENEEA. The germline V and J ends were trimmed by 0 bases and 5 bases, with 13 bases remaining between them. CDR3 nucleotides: TGTGCCAGCAGCTTAGATGGGAGGGGGCTGGAGACCCAGTACTTC. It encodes CASSLDGRGLETQYF. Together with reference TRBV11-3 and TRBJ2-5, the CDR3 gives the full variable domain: EAGVVQSPRYKIIEKKQPVAFWCNPISGHNTLYWYLQNLGQGPELLIRYENEEAVDDSQLPKDRFSAERLKGVDSTLKIQPAELGDSAVYLCASSLDGRGLETQYFGPGTRLLVL.

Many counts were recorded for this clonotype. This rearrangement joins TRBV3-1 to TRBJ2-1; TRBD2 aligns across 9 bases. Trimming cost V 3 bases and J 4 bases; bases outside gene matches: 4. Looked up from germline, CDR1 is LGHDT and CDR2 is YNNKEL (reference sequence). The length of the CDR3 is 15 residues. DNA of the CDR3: TGTGCCAGCAGCCATCCTAGCGGGAAGTACAATGAGCAGTTCTTC. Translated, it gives CASSHPSGKYNEQFF.

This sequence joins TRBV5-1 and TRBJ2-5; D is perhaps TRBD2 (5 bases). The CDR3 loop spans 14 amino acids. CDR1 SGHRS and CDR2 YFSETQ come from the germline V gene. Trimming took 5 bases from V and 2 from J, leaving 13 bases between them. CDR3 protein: CASRRRAAQETQYF. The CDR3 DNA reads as TGCGCCAGCAGACGGCGGGCGGCTCAAGAGACCCAGTACTTC.

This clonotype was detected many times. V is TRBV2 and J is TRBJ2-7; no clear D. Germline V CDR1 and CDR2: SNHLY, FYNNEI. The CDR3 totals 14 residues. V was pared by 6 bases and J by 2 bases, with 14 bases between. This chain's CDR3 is CASREEILTYEQYF. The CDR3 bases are TGTGCCAGCAGAGAGGAGATTCTTACCTACGAGCAGTACTTC.

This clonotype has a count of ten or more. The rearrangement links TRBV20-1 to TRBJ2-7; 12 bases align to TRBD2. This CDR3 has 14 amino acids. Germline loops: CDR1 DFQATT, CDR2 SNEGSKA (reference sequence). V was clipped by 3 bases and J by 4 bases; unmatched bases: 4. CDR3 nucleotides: TGCAGTGCTAGCCCACTAGCGGGAGGTTACGAGCAGTACTTC. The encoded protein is CSASPLAGGYEQYF.

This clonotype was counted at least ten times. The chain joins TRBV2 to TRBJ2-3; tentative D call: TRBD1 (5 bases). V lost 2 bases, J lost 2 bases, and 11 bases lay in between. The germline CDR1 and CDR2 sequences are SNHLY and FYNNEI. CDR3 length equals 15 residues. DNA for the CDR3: TGTGCCAGCAGTGAACGCTCTGGGGCCACAGATACGCAGTATTTT. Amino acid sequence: CASSERSGATDTQYF. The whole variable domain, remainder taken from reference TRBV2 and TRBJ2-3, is EPEVTQTPSHQVTQMGQEVILRCVPISNHLYFYWYRQILGQKVEFLVSFYNNEISEKSEIFDDQFSVERPDGSNFTLKIRSTKLEDSAMYFCASSERSGATDTQYFGPGTRLTVL.

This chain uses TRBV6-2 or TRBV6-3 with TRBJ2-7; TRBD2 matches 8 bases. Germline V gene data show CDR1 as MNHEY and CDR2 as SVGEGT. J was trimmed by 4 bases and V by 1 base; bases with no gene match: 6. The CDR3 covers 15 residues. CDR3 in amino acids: CASSYFGRGSYEQYF. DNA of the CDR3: TGTGCCAGCAGTTACTTCGGGAGGGGTAGTTACGAGCAGTACTTC.